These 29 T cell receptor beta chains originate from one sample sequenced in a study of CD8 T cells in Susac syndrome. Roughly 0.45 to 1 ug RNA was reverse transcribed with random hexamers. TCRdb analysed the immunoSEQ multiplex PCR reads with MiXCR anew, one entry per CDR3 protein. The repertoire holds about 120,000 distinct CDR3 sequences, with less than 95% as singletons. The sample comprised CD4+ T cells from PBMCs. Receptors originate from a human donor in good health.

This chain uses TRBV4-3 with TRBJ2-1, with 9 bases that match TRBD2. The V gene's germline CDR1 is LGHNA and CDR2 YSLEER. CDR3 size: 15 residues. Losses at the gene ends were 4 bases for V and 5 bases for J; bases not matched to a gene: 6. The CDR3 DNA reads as TGCGCCAGCAGCCTCCTAGCGGGAATTGACAATGAGCAGTTCTTC. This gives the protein CASSLLAGIDNEQFF.

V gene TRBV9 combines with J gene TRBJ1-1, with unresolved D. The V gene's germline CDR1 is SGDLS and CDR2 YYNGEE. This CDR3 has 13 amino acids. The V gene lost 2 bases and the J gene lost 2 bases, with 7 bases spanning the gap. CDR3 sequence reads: CASSVEGNTEAFF. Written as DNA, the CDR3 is TGTGCCAGCAGCGTTGAGGGTAACACTGAAGCTTTCTTT.

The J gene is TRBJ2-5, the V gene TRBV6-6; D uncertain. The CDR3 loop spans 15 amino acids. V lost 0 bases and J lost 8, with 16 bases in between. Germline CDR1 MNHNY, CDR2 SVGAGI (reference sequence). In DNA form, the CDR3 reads TGTGCCAGCAGTTACTCGGCAGGCCTACAACGAACCCAGTACTTC. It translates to CASSYSAGLQRTQYF.

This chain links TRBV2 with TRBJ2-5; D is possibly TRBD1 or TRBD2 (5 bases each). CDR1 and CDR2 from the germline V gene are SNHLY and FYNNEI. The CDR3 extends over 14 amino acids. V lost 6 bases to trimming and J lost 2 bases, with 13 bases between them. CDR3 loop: CASRGTGSQETQYF. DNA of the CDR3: TGTGCCAGCAGGGGGACCGGATCTCAAGAGACCCAGTACTTC. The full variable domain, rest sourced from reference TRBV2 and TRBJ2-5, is EPEVTQTPSHQVTQMGQEVILRCVPISNHLYFYWYRQILGQKVEFLVSFYNNEISEKSEIFDDQFSVERPDGSNFTLKIRSTKLEDSAMYFCASRGTGSQETQYFGPGTRLLVL.

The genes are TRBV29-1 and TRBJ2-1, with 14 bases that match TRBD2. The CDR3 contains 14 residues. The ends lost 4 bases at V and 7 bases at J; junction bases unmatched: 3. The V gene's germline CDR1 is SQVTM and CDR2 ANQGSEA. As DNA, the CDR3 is TGCAGCGTTGCGACTAGCGGGAGGGGGAATGAGCAGTTCTTC. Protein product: CSVATSGRGNEQFF.

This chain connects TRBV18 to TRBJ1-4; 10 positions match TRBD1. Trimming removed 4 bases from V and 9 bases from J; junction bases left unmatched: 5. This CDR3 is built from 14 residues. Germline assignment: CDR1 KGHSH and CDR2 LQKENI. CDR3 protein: CASSLRDRGKKLFF. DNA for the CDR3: TGTGCCAGCTCACTACGGGACAGGGGAAAAAAACTGTTTTTT.

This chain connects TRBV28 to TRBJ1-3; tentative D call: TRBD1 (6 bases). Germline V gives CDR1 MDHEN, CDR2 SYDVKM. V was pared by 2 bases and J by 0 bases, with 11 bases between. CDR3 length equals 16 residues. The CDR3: CASSLQTGFSGNTIYF. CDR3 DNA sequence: TGTGCCAGCAGTTTACAGACAGGCTTCTCTGGAAACACCATATATTTT.

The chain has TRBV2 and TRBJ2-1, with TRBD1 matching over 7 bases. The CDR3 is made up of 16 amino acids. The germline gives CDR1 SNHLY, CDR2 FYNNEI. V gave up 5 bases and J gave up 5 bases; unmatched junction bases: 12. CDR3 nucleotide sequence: TGTGCCAGCAGTAATAGGGACAGTAAAGTTGACAATGAGCAGTTCTTC. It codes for CASSNRDSKVDNEQFF.

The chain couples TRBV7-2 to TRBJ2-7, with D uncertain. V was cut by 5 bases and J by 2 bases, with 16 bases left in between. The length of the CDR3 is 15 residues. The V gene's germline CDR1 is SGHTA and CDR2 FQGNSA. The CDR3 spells CASSTEWGNPYEQYF. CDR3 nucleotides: TGTGCCAGCAGCACAGAATGGGGTAATCCCTACGAGCAGTACTTC.

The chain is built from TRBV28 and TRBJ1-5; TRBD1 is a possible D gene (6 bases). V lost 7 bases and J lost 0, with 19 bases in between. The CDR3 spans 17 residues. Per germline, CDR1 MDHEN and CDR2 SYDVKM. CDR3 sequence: CASKGGGGDYSNQPQHF. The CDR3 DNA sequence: TGTGCCAGCAAAGGGGGAGGTGGGGATTATAGCAATCAGCCCCAGCATTTT. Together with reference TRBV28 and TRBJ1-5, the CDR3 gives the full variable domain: DVKVTQSSRYLVKRTGEKVFLECVQDMDHENMFWYRQDPGLGLRLIYFSYDVKMKEKGDIPEGYSVSREKKERFSLILESASTNQTSMYLCASKGGGGDYSNQPQHFGDGTRLSIL.

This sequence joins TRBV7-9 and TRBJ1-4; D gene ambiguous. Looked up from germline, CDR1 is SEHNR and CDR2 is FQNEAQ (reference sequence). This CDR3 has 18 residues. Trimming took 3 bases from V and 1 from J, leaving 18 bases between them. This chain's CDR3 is CASSFLNNRRITNEKLFF. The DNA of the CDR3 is TGTGCCAGCAGCTTTCTAAACAACAGACGGATAACTAATGAAAAACTGTTTTTT. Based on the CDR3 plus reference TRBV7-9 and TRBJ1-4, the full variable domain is DTGVSQNPRHKITKRGQNVTFRCDPISEHNRLYWYRQTLGQGPEFLTYFQNEAQLEKSRLLSDRFSAERPKGSFSTLEIQRTEQGDSAMYLCASSFLNNRRITNEKLFFGSGTQLSVL.

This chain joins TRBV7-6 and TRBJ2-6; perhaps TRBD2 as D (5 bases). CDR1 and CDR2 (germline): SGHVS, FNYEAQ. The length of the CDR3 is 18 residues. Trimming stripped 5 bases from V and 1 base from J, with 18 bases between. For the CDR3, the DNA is TGTGCCAGCAGCCACGGTCCCCTTCGGGGTTCTGGGGCCAACGTCCTGACTTTC. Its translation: CASSHGPLRGSGANVLTF.

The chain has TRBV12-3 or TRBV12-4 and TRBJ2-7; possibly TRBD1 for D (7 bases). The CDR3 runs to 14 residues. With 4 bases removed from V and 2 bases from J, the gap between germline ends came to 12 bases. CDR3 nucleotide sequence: TGTGCCAGCAGTTGGGGCAGGGGGGCCTACGAGCAGTACTTC. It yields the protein CASSWGRGAYEQYF.

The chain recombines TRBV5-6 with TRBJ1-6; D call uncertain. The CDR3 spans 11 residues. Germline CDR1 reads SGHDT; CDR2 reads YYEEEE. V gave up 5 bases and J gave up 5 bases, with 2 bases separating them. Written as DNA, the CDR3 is TGTGCCAGCAGTAATAATTCACCCCTCCACTTT. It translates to CASSNNSPLHF. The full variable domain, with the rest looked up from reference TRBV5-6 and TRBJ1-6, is DAGVTQSPTHLIKTRGQQVTLRCSPKSGHDTVSWYQQALGQGPQFIFQYYEEEERQRGNFPDRFSGHQFPNYSSELNVNALLLGDSALYLCASSNNSPLHFGNGTRLTVT.

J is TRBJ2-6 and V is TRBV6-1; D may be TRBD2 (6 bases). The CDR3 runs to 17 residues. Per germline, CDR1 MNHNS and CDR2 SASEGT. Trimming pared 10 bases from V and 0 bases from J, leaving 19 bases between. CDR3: CATGGGPGSSGANVLTF. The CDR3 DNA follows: TGTGCCACTGGTGGAGGGCCGGGGAGCTCTGGGGCCAACGTCCTGACTTTC.

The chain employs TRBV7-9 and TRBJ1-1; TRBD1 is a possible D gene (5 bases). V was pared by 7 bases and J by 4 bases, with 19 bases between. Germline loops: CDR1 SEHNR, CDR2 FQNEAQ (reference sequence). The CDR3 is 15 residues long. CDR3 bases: TGTGCCAGCACCCTTAATATCGGCGGGGGCACTGAAGCTTTCTTT. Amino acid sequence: CASTLNIGGGTEAFF.

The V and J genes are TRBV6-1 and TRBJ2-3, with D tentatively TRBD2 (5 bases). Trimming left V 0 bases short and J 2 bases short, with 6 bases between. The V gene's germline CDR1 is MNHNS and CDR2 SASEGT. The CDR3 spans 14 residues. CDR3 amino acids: CASSEAGLTDTQYF. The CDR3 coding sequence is TGTGCCAGCAGTGAAGCCGGACTCACAGATACGCAGTATTTT.

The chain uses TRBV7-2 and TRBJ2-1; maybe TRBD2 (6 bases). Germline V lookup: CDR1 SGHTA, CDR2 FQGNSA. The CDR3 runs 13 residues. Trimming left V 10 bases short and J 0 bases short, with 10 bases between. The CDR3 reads CATIGSSYNEQFF. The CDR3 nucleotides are TGTGCCACCATCGGGAGCTCCTACAATGAGCAGTTCTTC.

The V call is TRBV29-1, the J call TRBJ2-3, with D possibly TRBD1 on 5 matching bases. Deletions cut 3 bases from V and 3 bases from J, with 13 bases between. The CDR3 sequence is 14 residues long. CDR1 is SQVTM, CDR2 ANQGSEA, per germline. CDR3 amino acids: CSVDRQGLTDTQYF. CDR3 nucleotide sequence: TGCAGCGTTGACCGGCAGGGTTTGACAGATACGCAGTATTTT.

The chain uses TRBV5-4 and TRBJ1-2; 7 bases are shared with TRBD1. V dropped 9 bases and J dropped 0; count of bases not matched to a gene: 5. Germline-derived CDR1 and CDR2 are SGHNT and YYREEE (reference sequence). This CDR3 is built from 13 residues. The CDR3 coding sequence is TGTGCCATCCCGACAGGGACTAACTATGGCTACACCTTC. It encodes CAIPTGTNYGYTF. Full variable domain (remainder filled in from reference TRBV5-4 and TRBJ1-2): ETGVTQSPTHLIKTRGQQVTLRCSSQSGHNTVSWYQQALGQGPQFIFQYYREEENGRGNFPPRFSGLQFPNYSSELNVNALELDDSALYLCAIPTGTNYGYTFGSGTRLTVV.

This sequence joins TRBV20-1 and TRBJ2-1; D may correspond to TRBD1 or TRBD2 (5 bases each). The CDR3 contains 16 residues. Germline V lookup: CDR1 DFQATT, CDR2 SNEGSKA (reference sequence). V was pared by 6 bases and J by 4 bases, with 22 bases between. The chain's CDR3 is CSAHRPGPLPYNEQFF. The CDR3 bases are TGCAGTGCGCACCGGCCGGGACCTCTACCTTACAATGAGCAGTTCTTC.

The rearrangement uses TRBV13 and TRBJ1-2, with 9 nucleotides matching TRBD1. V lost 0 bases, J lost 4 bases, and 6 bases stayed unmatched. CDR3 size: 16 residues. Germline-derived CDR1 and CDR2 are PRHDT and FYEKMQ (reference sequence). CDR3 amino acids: CASSLGLTGGLYGYTF. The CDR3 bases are TGTGCCAGCAGCTTAGGCCTGACAGGGGGTCTCTATGGCTACACCTTC.

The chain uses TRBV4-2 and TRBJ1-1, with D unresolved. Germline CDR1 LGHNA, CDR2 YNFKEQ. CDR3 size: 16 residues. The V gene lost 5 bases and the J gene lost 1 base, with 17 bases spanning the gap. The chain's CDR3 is CASSSTAEGRNTEAFF. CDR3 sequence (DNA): TGTGCCAGCAGCAGCACCGCGGAAGGTAGGAACACTGAAGCTTTCTTT.

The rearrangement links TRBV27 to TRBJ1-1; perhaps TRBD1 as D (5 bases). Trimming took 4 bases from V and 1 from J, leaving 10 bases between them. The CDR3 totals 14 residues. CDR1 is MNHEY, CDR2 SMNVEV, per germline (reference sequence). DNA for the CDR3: TGTGCCAGCAGTTACAAGACAGAGAACACTGAAGCTTTCTTT. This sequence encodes CASSYKTENTEAFF.

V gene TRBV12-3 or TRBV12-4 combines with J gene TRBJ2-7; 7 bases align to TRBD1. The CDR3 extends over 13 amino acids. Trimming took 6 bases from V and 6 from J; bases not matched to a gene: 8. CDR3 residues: CASRRQGVSEQYF. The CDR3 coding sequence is TGTGCCAGCAGGCGACAGGGTGTTTCCGAGCAGTACTTC.

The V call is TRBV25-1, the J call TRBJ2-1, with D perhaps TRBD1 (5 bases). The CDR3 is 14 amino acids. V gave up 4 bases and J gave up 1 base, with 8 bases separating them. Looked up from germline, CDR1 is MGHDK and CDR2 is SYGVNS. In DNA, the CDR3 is TGTGCCAGCAGTGTACAGGTTTCCTACAATGAGCAGTTCTTC. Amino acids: CASSVQVSYNEQFF.

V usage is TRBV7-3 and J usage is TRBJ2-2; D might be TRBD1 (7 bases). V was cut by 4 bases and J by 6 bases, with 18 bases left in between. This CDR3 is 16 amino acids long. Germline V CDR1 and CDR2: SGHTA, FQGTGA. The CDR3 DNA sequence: TGTGCCAGCAGCTCGGCCGACAGGGCGGGGTCCGGGGAGCTGTTTTTT. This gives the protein CASSSADRAGSGELFF.

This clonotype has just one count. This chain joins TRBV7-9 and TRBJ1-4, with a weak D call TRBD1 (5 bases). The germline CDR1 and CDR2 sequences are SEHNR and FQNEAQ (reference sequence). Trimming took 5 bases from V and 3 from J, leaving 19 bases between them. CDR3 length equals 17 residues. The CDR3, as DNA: TGTGCCAGCAGCCCACCTGGGGCGACCGGAGCTAATGAAAAACTGTTTTTT. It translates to CASSPPGATGANEKLFF.

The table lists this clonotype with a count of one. The CDR3 reads CASSLATDTDTQYF. The CDR3 nucleotides are TGTGCCAGCAGCTTAGCCACAGACACAGATACGCAGTATTTT. V usage is TRBV5-4 and J usage is TRBJ2-3; D unclear. CDR3 length equals 14 residues. Germline V gives CDR1 SGHNT, CDR2 YYREEE (reference sequence). The V gene lost 2 bases and the J gene lost 2 bases, with 9 bases spanning the gap. Together with reference TRBV5-4 and TRBJ2-3, the CDR3 gives the full variable domain: ETGVTQSPTHLIKTRGQQVTLRCSSQSGHNTVSWYQQALGQGPQFIFQYYREEENGRGNFPPRFSGLQFPNYSSELNVNALELDDSALYLCASSLATDTDTQYFGPGTRLTVL.